These 13 T cell receptor beta chains came from one sample sequenced in a study of blood T cell repertoires in COVID-19. The method was immunoSEQ multiplex PCR; TCRdb's version includes in-frame clones alone and lacks a portion of them. The sample has a few hundred thousand clones, 75% to 85% seen once; the top ten hold around 1.5%. Sequenced: peripheral blood. These TCRs come from a woman between 40 and 55 years old who had recovered from COVID-19.

The chain uses TRBV19 and TRBJ2-3, with 9 bases fitting TRBD2. From germline, CDR1 is LNHDA and CDR2 SQIVND (reference sequence). The junction had 7 bases not matched to a gene; V was cut back by 10 bases and J by 2 bases. The CDR3 covers 14 residues. This CDR3 is CATTSSGATDTQYF. For the CDR3, the DNA is TGTGCCACAACCTCTAGCGGGGCCACAGATACGCAGTATTTT. The whole variable domain, filled in from reference TRBV19 and TRBJ2-3, reads DGGITQSPKYLFRKEGQNVTLSCEQNLNHDAMYWYRQDPGQGLRLIYYSQIVNDFQKGDIAEGYSVSREKKESFPLTVTSAQKNPTAFYLCATTSSGATDTQYFGPGTRLTVL.

The chain employs TRBV7-2 and TRBJ2-1; possibly TRBD2 for D (6 bases). Germline lookup yields CDR1 SGHTA and CDR2 FQGNSA. Trimming shortened V by 2 bases and J by 3 bases, and 14 bases separated the two germline ends. CDR3 size: 16 residues. CDR3 coding DNA: TGTGCCAGCAGCTTACACAATGGGCGGGGCTACAATGAGCAGTTCTTC. Translating it yields CASSLHNGRGYNEQFF.

The rearrangement joins TRBV2 to TRBJ1-2; 7 nucleotides match TRBD1. The germline V gene has CDR1 SNHLY and CDR2 FYNNEI. The J segment lost 2 bases and the V segment lost 3 bases, leaving 6 bases of the junction unmatched. CDR3 length: 15 amino acids. Written as DNA, the CDR3 is TGTGCCAGCAGTGAGATTGGCAGGGGGAACTATGGCTACACCTTC. This sequence encodes CASSEIGRGNYGYTF. Variable domain in full (rest from reference TRBV2 and TRBJ1-2): EPEVTQTPSHQVTQMGQEVILRCVPISNHLYFYWYRQILGQKVEFLVSFYNNEISEKSEIFDDQFSVERPDGSNFTLKIRSTKLEDSAMYFCASSEIGRGNYGYTFGSGTRLTVV.

The chain links TRBV6-6 to TRBJ2-3, with TRBD2 identical over 9 bases. CDR1 is MNHNY, CDR2 SVGAGI, per germline (reference sequence). The trim removed 4 bases at V and 3 bases at J, leaving 8 bases unmatched. CDR3 length: 16 amino acids. The CDR3 DNA reads TGTGCCAGCAGTTCAATGACTAGCGGCGGAACAGATACGCAGTATTTT. Protein sequence: CASSSMTSGGTDTQYF.

The chain combines TRBV5-5 with TRBJ1-2, with TRBD1 identical over 7 bases. J lost 0 bases, V lost 1 base, and 6 bases had no gene match. Germline V CDR1 and CDR2: SGHKS, YYEKEE (reference sequence). This CDR3 contains 16 residues. In DNA form, the CDR3 reads TGTGCCAGCAGCTTGAATACAGGGGTGCCTAACTATGGCTACACCTTC. Protein: CASSLNTGVPNYGYTF.

The rearrangement uses TRBV5-8 and TRBJ1-5, with 7 bases fitting TRBD1. Germline assignment: CDR1 SGHTS and CDR2 YDEGEE. CDR3 length: 15 amino acids. J gave up 2 bases and V 0 bases, and 2 bases lay outside the gene matches. The CDR3 bases are TGTGCCAGCAGCTTGGGGGGACAGCGCAATCAGCCCCAGCATTTT. It encodes CASSLGGQRNQPQHF.

The chain combines TRBV24-1 with TRBJ2-3, with 8 bases that match TRBD1. Looked up from germline, CDR1 is KGHDR and CDR2 is SFDVKD. V was pared by 5 bases and J by 9 bases, with 6 bases of the junction left unmatched. CDR3 length: 13 residues. In nucleotides, the CDR3 is TGTGCCACCAGTGCTTCACAGGGGGTAACGCAGTATTTT. Protein product: CATSASQGVTQYF.

The chain is built from TRBV12-3 or TRBV12-4 and TRBJ2-3; possible D gene TRBD2, 6 bases. V was pared by 10 bases and J by 5 bases, with 13 bases between. CDR3 length equals 12 residues. CDR3 protein: CATKMGGDTQYF. The CDR3, as DNA: TGTGCCACCAAGATGGGGGGAGATACGCAGTATTTT.

This chain links TRBV11-3 with TRBJ1-1, with D possibly TRBD1 on 5 matching bases. Trimming pared 1 base from V and 8 bases from J, leaving 8 bases between. The CDR3 extends over 12 amino acids. The germline V gene encodes CDR1 SGHNT and CDR2 YENEEA. This chain's CDR3 is CASSLVKGEAFF. The CDR3 nucleotides are TGTGCCAGCAGCTTAGTAAAGGGGGAAGCTTTCTTT.

V gene TRBV28 combines with J gene TRBJ2-5; 9 positions agree with TRBD2. CDR3 size: 15 residues. With 5 bases clipped from V and 5 bases from J, the junction kept 9 bases outside the gene matches. CDR1 is MDHEN and CDR2 is SYDVKM in the germline V gene. The CDR3 sequence: CASSLMRGGRETQYF. As DNA, the CDR3 is TGTGCCAGCAGTCTTATGCGGGGGGGCCGGGAGACCCAGTACTTC.

This CDR3 reads CASSLAGSTNEKLFF. The CDR3 DNA is TGCGCCAGCAGCTTGGCAGGGTCGACTAATGAAAAACTGTTTTTT. V and J are TRBV5-1 and TRBJ1-4; maybe TRBD1 (5 bases). V shed 0 bases and J shed 2 bases, with 8 bases lying between them. Germline V gene sequence: CDR1 SGHRS, CDR2 YFSETQ. This CDR3 has 15 residues.

This clone was seen more than once but under ten times. A read error may be the cause here, since a much bigger clone is one base away. The chain has TRBV7-9 and TRBJ1-5; 7 positions match TRBD1. CDR3 size: 13 residues. Germline CDR1 SEHNR, CDR2 FQNEAQ (reference sequence). The V and J ends lost 6 bases and 2 bases, in that order; junction bases with no gene match: 1. CDR3 nucleotides: TGTGCCAGCAGTACAGGGGGCAATCAGCCCCAGCATTTT. Translating gives CASSTGGNQPQHF.

The J gene is TRBJ1-1, the V gene TRBV7-2; D unclear. This CDR3 has 14 residues. V lost 5 bases and J 6 bases, leaving 16 bases between the germline ends. The germline V gene has CDR1 SGHTA and CDR2 FQGNSA. The DNA of the CDR3 is TGTGCCAGCAGCCCCGTACGGAGGGCAGCTGAAGCTTTCTTT. Residues: CASSPVRRAAEAFF.